These T cell receptor beta chains were read from a single sample in a study of blood T cell repertoires in COVID-19. Using immunoSEQ multiplex PCR, the repertoire was profiled, and TCRdb retains in-frame clones only, with some absent. The sample includes around 250,000 clones, 70% to 85% seen only once; the top ten take about 15%. The sequenced sample was PBMCs or T cells enriched from blood (not recorded which). The receptors derive from a man aged 35 to 55 who had recovered from COVID-19. Each CDR3 is given with its conserved first and last residue. D genes are given only for firm matches. Some rows mark clone size as missing; the rest say once, few, many or name a class of expanded clone.

>TRBV19|TRBJ2-4|-|TRBD1
CASKLDGTGYIQYF
TGTGCCAGTAAACTAGACGGGACAGGGTACATTCAGTACTTC
>TRBV28|TRBJ2-5|-|-
CASRDNFQETQYF
TGTGCCAGCAGAGACAATTTTCAAGAGACCCAGTACTTC
>TRBV5-4|TRBJ1-1|-|-
CASSTPGLGNTEAFF
TGTGCCAGCAGCACCCCCGGACTGGGGAACACTGAAGCTTTCTTT
>TRBV5-1|TRBJ1-1|-|-
CASSLLQGLGNTEAFF
TGCGCCAGCAGCTTGCTTCAGGGGCTTGGAAACACTGAAGCTTTCTTT
>TRBV7-2|TRBJ2-5|-|-
CASSLGGRGQETQYF
TGTGCCAGCAGCTTAGGGGGAAGGGGGCAAGAGACCCAGTACTTC
>TRBV5-8|TRBJ2-2|-|-
CASSARWRSGELFF
TGTGCCAGCAGCGCTCGCTGGCGGAGCGGGGAGCTGTTTTTT
>TRBV19|TRBJ1-5|-|TRBD1
CASSIEDRGDLNQPQHF
TGTGCCAGTAGTATAGAGGACAGGGGTGACCTTAATCAGCCCCAGCATTTT
>TRBV2|TRBJ1-5|-|-
CASTLGGGQPQHF
TGTGCCAGCACCTTGGGGGGAGGTCAGCCCCAGCATTTT
>TRBV19|TRBJ2-1|-|-
CASSIGLLSYNEQFF
TGTGCCAGTAGTATTGGGCTACTCTCCTACAATGAGCAGTTCTTC
>TRBV28|TRBJ2-1|-|TRBD2
CASSPGLAGFLRSYNEQFF
TGTGCCAGCAGTCCGGGACTAGCGGGATTTCTGCGGTCCTACAATGAGCAGTTCTTC
>TRBV9|TRBJ1-2|-|-
CASSHRQDYGYTF
TGTGCCAGCAGCCACCGACAGGACTATGGCTACACCTTC
>TRBV19|TRBJ2-5|-|-
CASSASYIPWGEVVVGSQETQYF
TGTGCCAGTAGTGCCTCATATATCCCCTGGGGGGAGGTCGTCGTCGGGAGCCAAGAGACCCAGTACTTC
>TRBV28|TRBJ1-2|-|TRBD1
CASRQDREYYGYTF
TGTGCCAGCAGACAGGACAGGGAATACTATGGCTACACCTTC
>TRBV27|TRBJ1-4|-|-
CASSLGWGRGSNEKLFF
TGTGCCAGCAGTTTAGGGTGGGGGCGTGGATCTAATGAAAAACTGTTTTTT
>TRBV3-1/TRBV3-2|TRBJ1-3|-|-
CASSSIASSGNTIYF
TGTGCCAGCAGCTCCATTGCTAGCTCTGGAAACACCATATATTTT
>TRBV9|TRBJ2-3|-|TRBD2
CASSRRGAQYF
TGTGCCAGCAGCCGTCGGGGGGCGCAGTATTTT
>TRBV7-3|TRBJ2-5|-|TRBD1
CASSLLGTGGETQYF
TGTGCCAGCAGCTTACTGGGGACAGGGGGGGAGACCCAGTACTTC
>TRBV2|TRBJ1-2|-|TRBD1
CASRYPSTGEDGYTF
TGTGCCAGCAGATATCCCTCGACAGGGGAGGATGGCTACACCTTC
>TRBV9|TRBJ1-2|-|TRBD1
CASSERQGAEDGYTF
TGTGCCAGCAGCGAACGACAGGGGGCAGAGGATGGCTACACCTTC
>TRBV9|TRBJ1-2|-|TRBD1
CASSVVRDRPQGYTF
TGTGCCAGCAGCGTAGTCAGGGACAGGCCCCAGGGCTACACCTTC
>TRBV7-9|TRBJ1-1|once|-
CASSLVPVNTEAFF
TGTGCCAGCAGCTTAGTCCCTGTGAACACTGAAGCTTTCTTT
>TRBV7-2|TRBJ2-2|once|-
CASSLAQANTGELFF
TGTGCCAGCAGCTTAGCACAGGCGAACACCGGGGAGCTGTTTTTT
>TRBV7-8|TRBJ2-3|-|TRBD2
CASSSLDRWRGDTQYF
TGTGCCAGCAGCTCTCTTGATAGGTGGCGGGGGGATACGCAGTATTTT
>TRBV7-8|TRBJ1-4|-|-
CASSPHRVGEKLFF
TGTGCCAGCAGCCCGCACAGGGTTGGTGAAAAACTGTTTTTT
>TRBV7-3|TRBJ2-2|-|TRBD1
CASSRDRAIGELFF
TGTGCCAGCAGCCGGGACAGGGCTATCGGGGAGCTGTTTTTT
>TRBV14|TRBJ2-2|few|TRBD1
CASSQDWTGKAGELFF
TGTGCCAGCAGCCAAGATTGGACAGGGAAGGCCGGGGAGCTGTTTTTT
>TRBV5-4|TRBJ2-7|-|TRBD1
CASSLGGDRALYEQYF
TGTGCCAGCAGCTTGGGGGGGGACAGGGCCCTCTACGAGCAGTACTTC
>TRBV5-1|TRBJ1-2|-|TRBD1
CASSMRQGKAGYTF
TGCGCCAGCAGCATGAGACAGGGAAAGGCTGGCTACACCTTC
>TRBV6-5|TRBJ1-2|-|TRBD1
CASRTGTAYGYTF
TGTGCCAGCAGGACCGGGACAGCCTATGGCTACACCTTC
>TRBV5-6|TRBJ1-2|-|-
CASSLGGKDYGYTF
TGTGCCAGCAGCTTAGGGGGAAAAGACTATGGCTACACCTTC
>TRBV28|TRBJ1-5|-|-
CASSLFTGRPSHQPQHF
TGTGCCAGCAGTTTATTTACAGGACGGCCGTCCCATCAGCCCCAGCATTTT
>TRBV3-1/TRBV3-2|TRBJ1-1|-|-
CASSRGSSRGIEAFF
TGTGCCAGCAGCCGAGGGTCGTCGCGGGGGATTGAAGCTTTCTTT
>TRBV28|TRBJ1-4|-|-
CASSLSGASNEKLFF
TGTGCCAGCAGTTTAAGCGGAGCTTCCAATGAAAAACTGTTTTTT
>TRBV12-3/TRBV12-4|TRBJ2-1|few|-
CASSLGGEQFF
TGTGCCAGCAGTTTAGGAGGGGAGCAGTTCTTC
>TRBV6-5|TRBJ1-2|once|-
CASSYLGGQDGYTF
TGTGCCAGCAGTTACTTGGGGGGGCAGGATGGCTACACCTTC
>TRBV6-5|TRBJ2-3|-|TRBD2
CASSIAGGGTDTQYF
TGTGCCAGCAGTATAGCGGGGGGTGGCACAGATACGCAGTATTTT
>TRBV5-6|TRBJ2-7|-|-
CASSLVSGGRYEQYF
TGTGCCAGCAGCTTGGTTTCGGGCGGGCGGTACGAGCAGTACTTC
>TRBV30|TRBJ2-5|few|TRBD1
CAWSRPRDSDRETQYF
TGTGCCTGGAGTAGGCCCCGGGACAGTGACAGAGAGACCCAGTACTTC
>TRBV10-3|TRBJ1-4|-|TRBD1
CAISDAGTATNEKLFF
TGTGCCATCAGTGACGCCGGGACAGCAACTAATGAAAAACTGTTTTTT
>TRBV27|TRBJ1-6|few|TRBD1
CASSLRVTGKASSPLHF
TGTGCCAGCAGTTTAAGGGTGACAGGGAAAGCAAGCTCACCCCTCCACTTT
>TRBV3-1/TRBV3-2|TRBJ1-3|-|TRBD1
CASSPRTGVNTIYF
TGTGCCAGCAGCCCCAGGACAGGGGTAAACACCATATATTTT
>TRBV19|TRBJ1-6|many|-
CASSMGRDNSPLHF
TGTGCCAGTAGTATGGGCAGAGATAATTCACCCCTCCACTTT
>TRBV6-5|TRBJ2-1|-|TRBD2
CASIRLAGVDNEQFF
TGTGCCAGCATTAGACTAGCGGGAGTCGACAATGAGCAGTTCTTC
>TRBV4-3|TRBJ1-2|-|-
CASSQDPRDYGYTF
TGCGCCAGCAGCCAAGATCCCAGGGATTATGGCTACACCTTC
>TRBV30|TRBJ1-2|-|-
CAWSVGGMKGYTF
TGTGCCTGGAGTGTCGGAGGGATGAAAGGCTACACCTTC
>TRBV28|TRBJ1-4|-|-
CASSFVGGEDRRITTNEKLFF
TGTGCCAGCAGTTTCGTGGGGGGGGAAGACAGGCGAATTACAACTAATGAAAAACTGTTTTTT
>TRBV28|TRBJ1-2|once|-
CASSRNYGYTF
TGTGCCAGCAGCAGAAACTATGGCTACACCTTC
>TRBV19|TRBJ2-1|-|TRBD2
CASTPGGGYYNEQFF
TGTGCCAGTACCCCCGGGGGGGGCTACTACAATGAGCAGTTCTTC
>TRBV7-2|TRBJ1-6|-|TRBD1
CASSLVVQGGPPLHF
TGTGCCAGCAGCTTAGTTGTACAGGGGGGCCCACCCCTCCACTTT
>TRBV19|TRBJ2-6|-|TRBD1
CASKDRGRSGANVLTF
TGTGCCAGTAAAGACAGGGGGAGGTCTGGGGCCAACGTCCTGACTTTC
>TRBV9|TRBJ2-3|few|-
CASSARQGRADTQYF
TGTGCCAGCAGCGCCCGTCAGGGCCGGGCAGATACGCAGTATTTT
>TRBV13|TRBJ2-7|-|-
CASSLGVRSSYEQYF
TGTGCCAGCAGCTTAGGAGTAAGGAGCTCCTACGAGCAGTACTTC
>TRBV11-3|TRBJ2-3|-|TRBD1
CASSGGQGARYTQYF
TGTGCCAGCAGCGGGGGACAGGGGGCGCGCTATACGCAGTATTTT